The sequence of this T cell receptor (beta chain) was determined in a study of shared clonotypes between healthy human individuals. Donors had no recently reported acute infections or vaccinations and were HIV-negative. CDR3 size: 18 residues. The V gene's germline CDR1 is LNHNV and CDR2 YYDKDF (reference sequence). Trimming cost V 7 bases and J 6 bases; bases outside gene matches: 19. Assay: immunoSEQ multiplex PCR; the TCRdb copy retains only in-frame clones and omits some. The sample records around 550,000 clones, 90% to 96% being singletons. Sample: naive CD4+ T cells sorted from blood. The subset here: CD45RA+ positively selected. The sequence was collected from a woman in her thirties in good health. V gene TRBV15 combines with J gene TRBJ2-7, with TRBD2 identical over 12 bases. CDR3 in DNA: TGTGCCACCAACCAAGGGATGACTAGCGGGAGCCACGTGGCCGAGCAGTACTTC. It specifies CATNQGMTSGSHVAEQYF.